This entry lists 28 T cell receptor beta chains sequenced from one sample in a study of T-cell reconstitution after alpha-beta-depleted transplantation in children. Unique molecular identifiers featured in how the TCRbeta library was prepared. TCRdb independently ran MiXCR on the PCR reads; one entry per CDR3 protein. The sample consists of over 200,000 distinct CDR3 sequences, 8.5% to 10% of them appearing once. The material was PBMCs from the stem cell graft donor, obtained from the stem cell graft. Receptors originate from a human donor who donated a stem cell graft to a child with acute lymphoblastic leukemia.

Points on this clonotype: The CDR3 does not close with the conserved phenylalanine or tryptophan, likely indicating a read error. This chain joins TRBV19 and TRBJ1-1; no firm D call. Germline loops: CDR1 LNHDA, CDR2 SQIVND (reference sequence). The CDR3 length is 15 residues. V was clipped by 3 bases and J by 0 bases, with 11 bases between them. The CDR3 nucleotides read TGTGCCAGTAGTATCCAGCAAACTTTGAACACTGAAGCTTTCTAT. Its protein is CASSIQQTLNTEAFY.

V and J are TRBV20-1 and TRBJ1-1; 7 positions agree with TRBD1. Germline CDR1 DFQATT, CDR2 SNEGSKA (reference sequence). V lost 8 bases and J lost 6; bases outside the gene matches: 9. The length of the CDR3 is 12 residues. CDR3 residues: CSWGRQGPEAFF. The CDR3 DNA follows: TGCAGTTGGGGCCGACAGGGTCCTGAAGCTTTCTTT.

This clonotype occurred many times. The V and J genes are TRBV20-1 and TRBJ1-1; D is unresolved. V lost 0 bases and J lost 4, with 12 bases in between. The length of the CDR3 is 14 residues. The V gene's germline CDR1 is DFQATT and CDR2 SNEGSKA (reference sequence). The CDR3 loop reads CSARDPKLGTEAFF. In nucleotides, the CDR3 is TGCAGTGCTAGAGATCCCAAATTGGGCACTGAAGCTTTCTTT.

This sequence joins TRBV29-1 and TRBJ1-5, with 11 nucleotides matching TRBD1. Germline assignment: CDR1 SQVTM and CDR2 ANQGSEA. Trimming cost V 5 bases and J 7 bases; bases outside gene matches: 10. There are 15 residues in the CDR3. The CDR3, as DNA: TGCAGCGTTAGTTCCGGGACAGGGGGTGAACAGCCCCAGCATTTT. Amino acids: CSVSSGTGGEQPQHF.

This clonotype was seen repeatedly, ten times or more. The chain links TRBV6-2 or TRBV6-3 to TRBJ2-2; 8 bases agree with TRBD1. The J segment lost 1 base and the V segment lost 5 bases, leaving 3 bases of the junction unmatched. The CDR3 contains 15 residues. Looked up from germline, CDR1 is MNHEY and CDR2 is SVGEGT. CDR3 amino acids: CASSRTGQNTGELFF. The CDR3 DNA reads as TGTGCCAGCAGTCGGACAGGGCAGAACACCGGGGAGCTGTTTTTT.

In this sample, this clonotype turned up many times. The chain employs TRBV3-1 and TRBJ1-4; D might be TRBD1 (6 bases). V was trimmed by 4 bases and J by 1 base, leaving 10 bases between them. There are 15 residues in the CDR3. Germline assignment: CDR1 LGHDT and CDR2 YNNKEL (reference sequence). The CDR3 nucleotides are TGTGCCAGCAGCCCAGGGGCACTAACTAATGAAAAACTGTTTTTT. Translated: CASSPGALTNEKLFF.

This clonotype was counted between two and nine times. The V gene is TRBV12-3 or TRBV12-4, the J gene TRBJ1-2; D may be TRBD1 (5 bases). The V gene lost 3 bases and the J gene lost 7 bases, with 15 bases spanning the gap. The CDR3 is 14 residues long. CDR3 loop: CASSLEGWDGGYTF. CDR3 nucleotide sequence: TGTGCCAGCAGTTTGGAAGGATGGGACGGTGGCTACACCTTC.

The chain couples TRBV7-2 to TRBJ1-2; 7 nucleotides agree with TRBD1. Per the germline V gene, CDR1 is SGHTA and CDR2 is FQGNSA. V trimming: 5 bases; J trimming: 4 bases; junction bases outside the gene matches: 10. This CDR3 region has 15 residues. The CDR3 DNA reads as TGTGCCAGCAGCGTTAGGAGGACAGGCTCCTATGGCTACACCTTC. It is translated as CASSVRRTGSYGYTF.

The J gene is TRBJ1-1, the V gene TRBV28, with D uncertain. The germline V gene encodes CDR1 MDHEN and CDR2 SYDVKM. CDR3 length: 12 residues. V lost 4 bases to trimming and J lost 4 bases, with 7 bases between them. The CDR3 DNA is TGTGCCAGCAGTTCTTCACTCACTGAAGCTTTCTTT. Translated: CASSSSLTEAFF.

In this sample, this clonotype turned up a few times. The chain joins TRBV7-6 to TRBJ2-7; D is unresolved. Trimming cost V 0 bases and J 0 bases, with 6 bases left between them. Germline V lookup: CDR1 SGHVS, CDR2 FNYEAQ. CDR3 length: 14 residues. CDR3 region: CASSLAPSSYEQYF. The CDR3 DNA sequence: TGTGCCAGCAGCTTAGCCCCAAGCTCCTACGAGCAGTACTTC.

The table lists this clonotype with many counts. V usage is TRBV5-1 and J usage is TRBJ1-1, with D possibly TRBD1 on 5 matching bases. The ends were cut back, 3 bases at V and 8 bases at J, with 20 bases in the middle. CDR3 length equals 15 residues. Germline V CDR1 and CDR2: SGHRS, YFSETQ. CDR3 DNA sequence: TGCGCCAGCAGCTCGGAGCCGGGACCCCGGTCGGAAGCTTTCTTT. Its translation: CASSSEPGPRSEAFF.

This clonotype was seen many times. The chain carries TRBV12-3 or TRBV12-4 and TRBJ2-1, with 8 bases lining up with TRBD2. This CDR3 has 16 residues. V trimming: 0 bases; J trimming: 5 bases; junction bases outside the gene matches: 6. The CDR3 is CASSLAVSGEDNEQFF. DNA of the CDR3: TGTGCCAGCAGTTTAGCGGTTAGCGGGGAGGACAATGAGCAGTTCTTC.

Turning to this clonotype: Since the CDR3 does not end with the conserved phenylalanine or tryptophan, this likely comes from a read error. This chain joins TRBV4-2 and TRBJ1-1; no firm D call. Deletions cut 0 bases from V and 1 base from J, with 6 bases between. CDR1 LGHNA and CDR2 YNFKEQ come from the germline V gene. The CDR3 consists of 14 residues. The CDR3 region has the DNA TGTGCCAGCAGCCAAGATCTGGGGAACACTGAAGCTTTCTGT. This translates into CASSQDLGNTEAFC.

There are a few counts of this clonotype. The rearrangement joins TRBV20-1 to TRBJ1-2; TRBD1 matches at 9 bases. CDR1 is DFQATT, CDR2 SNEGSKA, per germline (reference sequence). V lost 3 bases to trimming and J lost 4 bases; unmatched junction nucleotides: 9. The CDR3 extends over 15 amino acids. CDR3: CSASERGTGPYGYTF. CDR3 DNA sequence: TGCAGTGCTAGCGAGAGGGGGACAGGGCCCTATGGCTACACCTTC.

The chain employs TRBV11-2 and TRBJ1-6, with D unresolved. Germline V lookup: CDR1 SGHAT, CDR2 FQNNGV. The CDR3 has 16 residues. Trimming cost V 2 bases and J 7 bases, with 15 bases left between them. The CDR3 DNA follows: TGTGCCAGCAGCTTATATGTAGGGTCGGTGAATTCACCCCTCCACTTT. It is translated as CASSLYVGSVNSPLHF.

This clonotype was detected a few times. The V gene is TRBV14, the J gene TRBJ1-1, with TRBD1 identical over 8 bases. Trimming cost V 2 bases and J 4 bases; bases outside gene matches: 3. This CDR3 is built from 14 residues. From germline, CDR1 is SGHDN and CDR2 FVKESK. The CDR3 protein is CASSQWDRPTEAFF. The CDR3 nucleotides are TGTGCCAGCAGCCAATGGGACAGGCCCACTGAAGCTTTCTTT.

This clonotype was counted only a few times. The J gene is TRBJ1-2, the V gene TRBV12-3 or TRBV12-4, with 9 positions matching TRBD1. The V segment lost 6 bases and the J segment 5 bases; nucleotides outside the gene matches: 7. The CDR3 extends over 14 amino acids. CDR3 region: CASRTGGREYGYTF. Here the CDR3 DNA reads TGTGCCAGCAGAACAGGGGGCCGGGAGTATGGCTACACCTTC.

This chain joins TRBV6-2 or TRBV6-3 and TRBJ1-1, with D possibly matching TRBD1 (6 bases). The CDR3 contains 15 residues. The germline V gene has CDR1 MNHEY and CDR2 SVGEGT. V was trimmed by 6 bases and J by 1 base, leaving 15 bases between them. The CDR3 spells CASSHADSPNTEAFF. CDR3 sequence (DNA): TGTGCCAGCAGCCATGCGGACAGTCCGAACACTGAAGCTTTCTTT.

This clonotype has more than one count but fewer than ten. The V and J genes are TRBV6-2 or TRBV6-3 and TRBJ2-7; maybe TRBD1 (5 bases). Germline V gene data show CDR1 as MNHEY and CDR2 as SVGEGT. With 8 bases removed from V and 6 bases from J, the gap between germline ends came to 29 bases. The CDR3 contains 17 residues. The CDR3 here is CASDTPPGTRVGLEQYF. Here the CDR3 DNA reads TGTGCCAGCGATACCCCCCCGGGCACCAGGGTGGGGCTCGAGCAGTACTTC.

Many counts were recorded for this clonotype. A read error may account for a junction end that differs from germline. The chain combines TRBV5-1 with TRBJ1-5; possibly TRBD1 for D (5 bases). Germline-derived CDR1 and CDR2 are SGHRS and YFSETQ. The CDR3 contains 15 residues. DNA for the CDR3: TGTGCCAGCAGCCTCGACAGAGGTAGCAATCAGCCCCAGCATTTT. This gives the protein CASSLDRGSNQPQHF.

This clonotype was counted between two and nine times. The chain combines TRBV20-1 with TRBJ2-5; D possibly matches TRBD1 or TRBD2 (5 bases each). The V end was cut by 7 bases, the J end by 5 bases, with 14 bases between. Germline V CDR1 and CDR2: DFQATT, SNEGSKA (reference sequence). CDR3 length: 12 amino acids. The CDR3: CSVSGWGETQYF. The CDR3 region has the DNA TGCAGTGTGTCGGGCTGGGGGGAGACCCAGTACTTC.

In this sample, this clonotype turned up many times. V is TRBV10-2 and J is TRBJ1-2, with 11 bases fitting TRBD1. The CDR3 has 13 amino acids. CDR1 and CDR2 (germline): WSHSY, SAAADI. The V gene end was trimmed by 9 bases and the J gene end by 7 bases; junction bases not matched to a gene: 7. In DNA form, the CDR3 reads TGCGCCAGTTCGGGACAGGGGGTCCTTGGCTACACCTTC. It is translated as CASSGQGVLGYTF.

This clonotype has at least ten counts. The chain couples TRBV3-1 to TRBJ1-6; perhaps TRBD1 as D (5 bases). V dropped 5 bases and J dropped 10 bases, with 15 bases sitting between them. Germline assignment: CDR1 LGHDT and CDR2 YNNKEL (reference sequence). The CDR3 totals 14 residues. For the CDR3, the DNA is TGTGCCAGCAGCTCCCTCGGGGGAAAATCACCCCTCCACTTT. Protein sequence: CASSSLGGKSPLHF.

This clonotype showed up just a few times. CDR3 loop: CSARDGQTYGYTF. The CDR3 bases are TGCAGTGCTAGAGATGGCCAGACCTATGGCTACACCTTC. This chain uses TRBV20-1 with TRBJ1-2; D ambiguous. This CDR3 is built from 13 residues. The ends were cut back, 0 bases at V and 4 bases at J, with 9 bases in the middle. CDR1 is DFQATT and CDR2 is SNEGSKA in the germline V gene (reference sequence).

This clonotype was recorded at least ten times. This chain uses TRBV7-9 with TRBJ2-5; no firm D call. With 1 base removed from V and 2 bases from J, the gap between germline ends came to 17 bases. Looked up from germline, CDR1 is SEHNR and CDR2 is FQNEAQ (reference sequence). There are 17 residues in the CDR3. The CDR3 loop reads CASSLVAHSGRQETQYF. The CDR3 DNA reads TGTGCCAGCAGCTTAGTAGCCCACTCGGGCAGACAAGAGACCCAGTACTTC.

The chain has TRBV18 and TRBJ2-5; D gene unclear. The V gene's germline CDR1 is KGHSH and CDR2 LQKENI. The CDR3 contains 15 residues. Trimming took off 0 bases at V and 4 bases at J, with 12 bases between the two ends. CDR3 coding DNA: TGTGCCAGCTCACCACCGTCATTTAGGAGAGAGACCCAGTACTTC. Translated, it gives CASSPPSFRRETQYF.

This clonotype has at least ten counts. CDR3: CASKFREGNQPQHF. CDR3 coding DNA: TGTGCCAGCAAATTCAGGGAGGGCAATCAGCCCCAGCATTTT. The chain couples TRBV5-8 to TRBJ1-5; TRBD1 is a possible D gene (5 bases). The CDR3 runs to 14 residues. CDR1 and CDR2 from the germline V gene are SGHTS and YDEGEE. Trimming shortened V by 6 bases and J by 2 bases, and 12 bases separated the two germline ends.

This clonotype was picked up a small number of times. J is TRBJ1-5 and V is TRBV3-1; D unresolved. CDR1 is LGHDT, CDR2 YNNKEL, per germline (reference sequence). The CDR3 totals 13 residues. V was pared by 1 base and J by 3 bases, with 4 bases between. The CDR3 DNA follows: TGTGCCAGCAGCCAAGTTGTCAATCAGCCCCAGCATTTT. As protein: CASSQVVNQPQHF. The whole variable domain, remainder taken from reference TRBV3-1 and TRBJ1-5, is DTAVSQTPKYLVTQMGNDKSIKCEQNLGHDTMYWYKQDSKKFLKIMFSYNNKELIINETVPNRFSPKSPDKAHLNLHINSLELGDSAVYFCASSQVVNQPQHFGDGTRLSIL.